This TCR beta chain was captured in a study of shared clonotypes between healthy human individuals. Libraries were prepared by immunoSEQ multiplex PCR; TCRdb keeps only in-frame clonotypes and omits some of them. This repertoire shows 2 million to 2.5 million clones, roughly 93% found once; its top ten account for around 0.37%. The sequence was obtained from a man aged 18 to 29 in good health. Some clones in this sample may be carry-over from other donors' samples. The sample was naive CD4+ T cells from PBMCs. Sample subset: CD45RA+ positively selected.

This CDR3 is CASSLTNLPAQGYTF. In DNA, the CDR3 is TGTGCCAGCAGCTTAACAAACCTTCCGGCACAAGGCTACACCTTC. This rearrangement joins TRBV7-9 to TRBJ1-2; the D is unclear. This CDR3 is built from 15 residues. Between the trimmed V and J ends, which lost 2 bases and 8 bases, there was a span of 18 bases. Looked up from germline, CDR1 is SEHNR and CDR2 is FQNEAQ (reference sequence).